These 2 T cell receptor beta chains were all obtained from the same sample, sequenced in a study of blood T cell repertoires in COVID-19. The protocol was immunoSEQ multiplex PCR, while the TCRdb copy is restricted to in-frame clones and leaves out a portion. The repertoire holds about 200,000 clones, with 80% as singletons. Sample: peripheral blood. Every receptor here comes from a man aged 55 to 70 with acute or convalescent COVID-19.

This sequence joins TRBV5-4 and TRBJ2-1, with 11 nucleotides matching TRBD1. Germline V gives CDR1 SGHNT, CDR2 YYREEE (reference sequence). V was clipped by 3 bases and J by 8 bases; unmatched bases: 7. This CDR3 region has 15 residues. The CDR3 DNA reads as TGTGCCAGCAGCTCCGGGACAGGGGGATTGGATGAGCAGTTCTTC. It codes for CASSSGTGGLDEQFF.

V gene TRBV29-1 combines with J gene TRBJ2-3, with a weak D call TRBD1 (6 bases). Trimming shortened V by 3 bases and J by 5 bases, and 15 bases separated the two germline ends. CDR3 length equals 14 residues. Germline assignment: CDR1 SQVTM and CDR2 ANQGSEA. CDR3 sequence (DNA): TGCAGCGTTGAGCCAGGGGAAAACAAAGATACGCAGTATTTT. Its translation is CSVEPGENKDTQYF.